This TCR beta chain originates from a study of PD-1 blockade in classical Hodgkin lymphoma. Turning to the study itself: Every 2 weeks, patients got 3 mg/kg intravenous nivolumab.

Regarding the study as a whole: Lower baseline TCR diversity was reported for newly diagnosed patients than for healthy donors.

Measured with immunoSEQ multiplex PCR; TCRdb has only the in-frame clones, and not every one. The profile covers approximately 150,000 clones, with 78% appearing a single time and 9.2% taken by the ten largest. Deletions cut 1 base from V and 7 bases from J, with 13 bases between. Looked up from germline, CDR1 is LGHNA and CDR2 is YNFKEQ. The CDR3 is made up of 14 amino acids. Relapses following autologous stem cell transplantation were seen in all patients, with brentuximab vedotin exposure varying. Patients' outcomes at their best amounted to complete response, partial response or progressive disease. A word on this clone: Its antigen is unknown.

The genes are TRBV4-2 and TRBJ1-1; maybe TRBD1 (5 bases). This sample comprised peripheral blood mononuclear cells (PBMCs), obtained before the second cycle of nivolumab. This sequence originates from a human donor with classical Hodgkin lymphoma. CDR3 sequence: CASSQGEWGVEAFF. CDR3 coding DNA: TGTGCCAGCAGCCAAGGGGAGTGGGGGGTTGAAGCTTTCTTT.